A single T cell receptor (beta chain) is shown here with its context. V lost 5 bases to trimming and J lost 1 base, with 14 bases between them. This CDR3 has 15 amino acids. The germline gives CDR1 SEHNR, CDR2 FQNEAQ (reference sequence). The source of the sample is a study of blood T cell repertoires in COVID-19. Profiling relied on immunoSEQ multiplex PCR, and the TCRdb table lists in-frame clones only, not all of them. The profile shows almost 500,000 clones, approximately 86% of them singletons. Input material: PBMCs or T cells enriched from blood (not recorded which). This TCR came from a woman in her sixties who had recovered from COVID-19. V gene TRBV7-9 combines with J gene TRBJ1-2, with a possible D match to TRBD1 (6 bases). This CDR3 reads CASSHTDSLNYGYTF. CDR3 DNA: TGTGCCAGCAGCCATACGGACAGCCTTAACTATGGCTACACCTTC. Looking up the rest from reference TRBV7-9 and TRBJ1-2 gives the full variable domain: DTGVSQNPRHKITKRGQNVTFRCDPISEHNRLYWYRQTLGQGPEFLTYFQNEAQLEKSRLLSDRFSAERPKGSFSTLEIQRTEQGDSAMYLCASSHTDSLNYGYTFGSGTRLTVV.